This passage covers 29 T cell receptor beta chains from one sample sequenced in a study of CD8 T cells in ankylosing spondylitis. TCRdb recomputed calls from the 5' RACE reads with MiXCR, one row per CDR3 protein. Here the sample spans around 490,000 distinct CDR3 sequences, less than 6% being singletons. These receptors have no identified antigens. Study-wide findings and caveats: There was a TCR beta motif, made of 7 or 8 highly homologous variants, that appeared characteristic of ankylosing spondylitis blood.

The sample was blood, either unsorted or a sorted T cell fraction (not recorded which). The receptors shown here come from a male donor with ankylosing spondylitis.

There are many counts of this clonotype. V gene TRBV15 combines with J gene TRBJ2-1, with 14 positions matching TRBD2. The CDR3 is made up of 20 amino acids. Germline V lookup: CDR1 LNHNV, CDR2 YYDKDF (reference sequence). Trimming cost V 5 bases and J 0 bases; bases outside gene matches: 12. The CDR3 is CATSGRGTSGSKGSYNEQFF. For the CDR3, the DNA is TGTGCCACCAGCGGCAGAGGGACTAGCGGGAGTAAGGGCTCCTACAATGAGCAGTTCTTC.

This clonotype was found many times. Here the CDR3 DNA reads TGTGCCAGCAGCCCCCCGAGAGCAGGGGGCAACACTGAAGCTTTCTTT. Translation gives CASSPPRAGGNTEAFF. This chain uses TRBV3-1 with TRBJ1-1; 8 positions agree with TRBD1. From germline, CDR1 is LGHDT and CDR2 YNNKEL (reference sequence). This CDR3 contains 16 residues. With 4 bases clipped from V and 2 bases from J, the junction kept 9 bases outside the gene matches. Together with reference TRBV3-1 and TRBJ1-1, the CDR3 gives the full variable domain: DTAVSQTPKYLVTQMGNDKSIKCEQNLGHDTMYWYKQDSKKFLKIMFSYNNKELIINETVPNRFSPKSPDKAHLNLHINSLELGDSAVYFCASSPPRAGGNTEAFFGQGTRLTVV.

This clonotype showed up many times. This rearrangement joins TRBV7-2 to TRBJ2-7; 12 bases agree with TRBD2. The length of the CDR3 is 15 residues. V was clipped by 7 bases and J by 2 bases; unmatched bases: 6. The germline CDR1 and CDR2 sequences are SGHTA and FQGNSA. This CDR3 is CASKRTSGTPYEQYF. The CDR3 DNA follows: TGTGCCAGCAAAAGGACTAGCGGGACCCCCTACGAGCAGTACTTC.

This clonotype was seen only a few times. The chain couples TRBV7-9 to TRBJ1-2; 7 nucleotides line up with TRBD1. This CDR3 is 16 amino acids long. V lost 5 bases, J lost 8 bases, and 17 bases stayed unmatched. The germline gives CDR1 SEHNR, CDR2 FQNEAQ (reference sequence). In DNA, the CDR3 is TGTGCCAGCAGCCCCCCGGGACAGATTCCCCTCTGGGGCTACACCTTC. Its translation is CASSPPGQIPLWGYTF.

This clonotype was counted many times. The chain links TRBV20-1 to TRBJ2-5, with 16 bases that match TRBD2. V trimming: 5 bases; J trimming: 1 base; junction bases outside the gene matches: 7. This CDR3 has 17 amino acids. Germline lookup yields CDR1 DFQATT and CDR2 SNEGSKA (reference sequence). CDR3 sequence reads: CSAPPGTSGRAQETQYF. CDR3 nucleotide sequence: TGCAGTGCTCCTCCCGGGACTAGCGGGAGGGCCCAAGAGACCCAGTACTTC.

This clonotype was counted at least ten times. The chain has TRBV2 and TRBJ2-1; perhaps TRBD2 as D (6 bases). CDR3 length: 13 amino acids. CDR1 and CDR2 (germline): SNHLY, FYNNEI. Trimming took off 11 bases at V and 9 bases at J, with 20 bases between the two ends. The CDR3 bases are TGTGCCTGGGAATCGGGAGTGATGGGTGAGCAGTTCTTC. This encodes CAWESGVMGEQFF.

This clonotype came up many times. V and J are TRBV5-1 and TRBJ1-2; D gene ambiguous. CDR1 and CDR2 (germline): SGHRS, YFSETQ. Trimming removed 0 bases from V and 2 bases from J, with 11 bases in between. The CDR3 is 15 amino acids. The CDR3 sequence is CASSLGRPVNYGYTF. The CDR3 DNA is TGCGCCAGCAGCTTGGGCAGACCCGTAAACTATGGCTACACCTTC.

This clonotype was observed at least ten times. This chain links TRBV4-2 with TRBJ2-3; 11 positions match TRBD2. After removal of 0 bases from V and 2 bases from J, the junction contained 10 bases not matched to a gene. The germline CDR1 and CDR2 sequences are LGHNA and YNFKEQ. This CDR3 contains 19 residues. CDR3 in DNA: TGTGCCAGCAGCCAAGAATTAGCGGGAGGGCCATTAGACACAGATACGCAGTATTTT. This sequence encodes CASSQELAGGPLDTDTQYF.

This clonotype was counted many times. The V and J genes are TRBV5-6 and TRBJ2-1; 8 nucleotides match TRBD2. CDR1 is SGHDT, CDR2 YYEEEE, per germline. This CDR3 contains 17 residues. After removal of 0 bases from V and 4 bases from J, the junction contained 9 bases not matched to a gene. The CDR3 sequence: CASSLVVGLARYNEQFF. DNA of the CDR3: TGTGCCAGCAGCTTGGTCGTCGGACTAGCTCGGTACAATGAGCAGTTCTTC.

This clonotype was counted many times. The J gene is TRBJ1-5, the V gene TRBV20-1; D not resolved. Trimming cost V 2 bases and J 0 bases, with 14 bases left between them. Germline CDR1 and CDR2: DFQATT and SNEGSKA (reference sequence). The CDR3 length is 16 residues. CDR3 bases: TGCAGTGCTAGACCTTTGGGTGTTTATAGCAATCAGCCCCAGCATTTT. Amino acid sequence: CSARPLGVYSNQPQHF.

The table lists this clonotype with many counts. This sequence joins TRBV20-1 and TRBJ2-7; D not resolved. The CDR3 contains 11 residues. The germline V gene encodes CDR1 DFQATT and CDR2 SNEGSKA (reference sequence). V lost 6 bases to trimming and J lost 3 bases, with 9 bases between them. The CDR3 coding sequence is TGCAGTGCCAGTGGACGCTACGAGCAGTACTTC. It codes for CSASGRYEQYF.

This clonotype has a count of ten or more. In DNA, the CDR3 is TGTGCCTCACAAGGGGACCCGTGGCAAGAGACCCAGTACTTC. Encoded protein: CASQGDPWQETQYF. V usage is TRBV10-3 and J usage is TRBJ2-5, with D perhaps matching TRBD1 or TRBD2 (5 bases each). V shed 11 bases and J shed 2 bases, with 18 bases lying between them. Germline values: CDR1 ENHRY, CDR2 SYGVKD. There are 14 residues in the CDR3.

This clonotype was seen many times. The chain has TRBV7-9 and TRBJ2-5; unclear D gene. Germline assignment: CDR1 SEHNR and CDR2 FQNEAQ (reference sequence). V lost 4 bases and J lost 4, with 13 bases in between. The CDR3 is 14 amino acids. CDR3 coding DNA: TGTGCCAGCAGCTCCTATATTCAGCGAGAGACCCAGTACTTC. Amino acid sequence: CASSSYIQRETQYF.

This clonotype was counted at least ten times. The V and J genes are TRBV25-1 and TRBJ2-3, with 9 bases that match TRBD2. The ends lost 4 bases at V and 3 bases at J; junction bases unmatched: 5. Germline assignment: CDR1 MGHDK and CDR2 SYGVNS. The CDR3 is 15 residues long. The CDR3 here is CASSASGDLTDTQYF. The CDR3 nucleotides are TGTGCCAGCAGTGCTAGCGGGGACCTTACAGATACGCAGTATTTT.

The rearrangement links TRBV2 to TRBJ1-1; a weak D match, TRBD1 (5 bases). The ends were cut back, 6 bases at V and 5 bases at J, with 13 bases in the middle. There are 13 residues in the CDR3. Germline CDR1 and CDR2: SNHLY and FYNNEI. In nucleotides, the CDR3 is TGTGCCAGCAGAGCCGAACAGGCGACTGAAGCTTTCTTT. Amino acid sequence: CASRAEQATEAFF.

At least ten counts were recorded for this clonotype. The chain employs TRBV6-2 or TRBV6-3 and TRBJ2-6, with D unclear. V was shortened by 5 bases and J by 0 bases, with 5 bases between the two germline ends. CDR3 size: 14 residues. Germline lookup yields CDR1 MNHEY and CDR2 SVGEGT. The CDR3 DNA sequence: TGTGCCAGCAGTATGGCCTCTGGGGCCAACGTCCTGACTTTC. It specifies CASSMASGANVLTF.

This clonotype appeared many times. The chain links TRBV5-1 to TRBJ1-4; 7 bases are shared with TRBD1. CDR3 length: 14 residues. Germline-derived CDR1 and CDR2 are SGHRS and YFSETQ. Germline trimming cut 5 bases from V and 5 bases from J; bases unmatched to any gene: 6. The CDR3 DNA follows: TGCGCCAGCAGATGGACAGGTTCGAATGAAAAACTGTTTTTT. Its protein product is CASRWTGSNEKLFF.

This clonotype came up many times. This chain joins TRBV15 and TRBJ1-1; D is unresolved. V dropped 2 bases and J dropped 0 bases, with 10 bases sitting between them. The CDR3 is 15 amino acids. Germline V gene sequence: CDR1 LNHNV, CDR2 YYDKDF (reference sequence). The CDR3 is CATSRTLTVNTEAFF. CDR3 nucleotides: TGTGCCACCAGCAGAACGCTTACAGTGAACACTGAAGCTTTCTTT.

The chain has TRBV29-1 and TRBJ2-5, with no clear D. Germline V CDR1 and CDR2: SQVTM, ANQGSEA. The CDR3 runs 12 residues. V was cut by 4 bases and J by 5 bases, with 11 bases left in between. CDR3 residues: CSVGGVLETQYF. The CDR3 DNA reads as TGCAGCGTTGGAGGAGTATTGGAGACCCAGTACTTC.

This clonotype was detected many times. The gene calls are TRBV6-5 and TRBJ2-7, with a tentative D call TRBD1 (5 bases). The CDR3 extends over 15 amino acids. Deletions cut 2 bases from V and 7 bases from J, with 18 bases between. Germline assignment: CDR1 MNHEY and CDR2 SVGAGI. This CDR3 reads CASSYELSEGVEQYF. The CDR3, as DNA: TGTGCCAGCAGTTACGAGCTTTCTGAAGGGGTAGAGCAGTACTTC.

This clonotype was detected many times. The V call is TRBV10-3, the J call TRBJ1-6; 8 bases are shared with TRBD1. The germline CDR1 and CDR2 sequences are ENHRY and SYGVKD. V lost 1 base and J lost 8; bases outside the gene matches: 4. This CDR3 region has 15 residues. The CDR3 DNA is TGTGCCATCAGTGAGTTCGGACAGGGTGATTCACCCCTCCACTTT. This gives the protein CAISEFGQGDSPLHF.

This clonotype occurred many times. The CDR3 DNA reads as TGTGCCAGCAGCCATCCGAGGGTTTTCTCTGGAAACACCATATATTTT. Amino acid sequence: CASSHPRVFSGNTIYF. The chain recombines TRBV7-6 with TRBJ1-3; D is unclear. From germline, CDR1 is SGHVS and CDR2 FNYEAQ. Trimming shortened V by 5 bases and J by 0 bases, and 14 bases separated the two germline ends. CDR3 size: 16 residues. Based on the CDR3 plus reference TRBV7-6 and TRBJ1-3, the full variable domain is GAGVSQSPRYKVTKRGQDVALRCDPISGHVSLYWYRQALGQGPEFLTYFNYEAQQDKSGLPNDRFSAERPEGSISTLTIQRTEQRDSAMYRCASSHPRVFSGNTIYFGEGSWLTVV.

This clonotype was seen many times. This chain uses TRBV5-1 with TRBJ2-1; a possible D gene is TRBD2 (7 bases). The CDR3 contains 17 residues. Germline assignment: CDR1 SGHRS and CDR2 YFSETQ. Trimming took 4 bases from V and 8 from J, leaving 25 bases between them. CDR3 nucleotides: TGCGCCAGCAGCCAGCTGGGGGGGCGAGGTGGAATGGATGAGCAGTTCTTC. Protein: CASSQLGGRGGMDEQFF.

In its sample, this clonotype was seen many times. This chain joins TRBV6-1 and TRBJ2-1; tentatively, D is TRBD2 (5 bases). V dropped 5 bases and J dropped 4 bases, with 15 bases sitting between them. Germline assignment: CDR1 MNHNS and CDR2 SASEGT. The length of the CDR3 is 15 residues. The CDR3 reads CASSPQRAAYNEQFF. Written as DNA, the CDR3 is TGTGCCAGCAGTCCCCAGAGGGCTGCGTACAATGAGCAGTTCTTC.

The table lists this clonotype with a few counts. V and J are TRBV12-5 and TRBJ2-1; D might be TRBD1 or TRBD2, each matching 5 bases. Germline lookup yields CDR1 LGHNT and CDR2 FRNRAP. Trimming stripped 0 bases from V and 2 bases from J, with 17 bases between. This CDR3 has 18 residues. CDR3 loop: CASGLVLGTLKTYNEQFF. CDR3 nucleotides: TGTGCTAGTGGTTTGGTACTTGGGACGCTGAAGACCTACAATGAGCAGTTCTTC. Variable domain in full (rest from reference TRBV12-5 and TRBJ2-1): DARVTQTPRHKVTEMGQEVTMRCQPILGHNTVFWYRQTMMQGLELLAYFRNRAPLDDSGMPKDRFSAEMPDATLATLKIQPSEPRDSAVYFCASGLVLGTLKTYNEQFFGPGTRLTVL.

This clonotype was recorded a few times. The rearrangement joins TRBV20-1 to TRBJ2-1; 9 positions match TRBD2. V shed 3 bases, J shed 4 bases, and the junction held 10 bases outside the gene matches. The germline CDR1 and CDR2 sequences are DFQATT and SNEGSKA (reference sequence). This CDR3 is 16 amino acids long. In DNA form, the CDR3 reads TGCAGTGCTAGTTTCTATGGCGGGAGGGATTACAATGAGCAGTTCTTC. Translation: CSASFYGGRDYNEQFF.

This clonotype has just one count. Here the CDR3 DNA reads TGTGCCAGCAGCTTAGGTCGGCGGATAAACTTCACTGAAGCTTTCTTT. It codes for CASSLGRRINFTEAFF. This chain joins TRBV7-2 and TRBJ1-1; D call uncertain. Germline V CDR1 and CDR2: SGHTA, FQGNSA. The V and J ends lost 1 base and 4 bases respectively, with 16 bases between them. This CDR3 spans 16 amino acids.

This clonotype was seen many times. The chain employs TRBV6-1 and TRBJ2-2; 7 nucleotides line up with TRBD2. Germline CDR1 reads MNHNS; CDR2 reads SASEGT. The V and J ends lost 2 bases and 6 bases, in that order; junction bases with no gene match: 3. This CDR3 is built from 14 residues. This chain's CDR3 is CASSETGLAGELFF. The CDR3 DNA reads TGTGCCAGCAGTGAAACCGGACTAGCCGGGGAGCTGTTTTTT.

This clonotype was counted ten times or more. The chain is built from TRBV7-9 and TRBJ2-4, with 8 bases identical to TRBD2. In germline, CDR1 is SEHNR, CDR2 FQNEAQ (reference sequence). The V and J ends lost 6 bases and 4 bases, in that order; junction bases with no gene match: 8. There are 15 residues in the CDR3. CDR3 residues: CASSHLAGLKNIQYF. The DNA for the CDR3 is TGTGCCAGCAGTCATTTAGCGGGACTGAAAAACATTCAGTACTTC.